This TCR beta chain is drawn from a study of cytomegalovirus exposure and HLA in healthy donors. The PCR contained 60 Vbeta and 13 Jbeta primers. Sequenced by immunoSEQ multiplex PCR; TCRdb stores in-frame clones only, minus some. Its table records 80,000 or so clones. The germline gives CDR1 SQVTM, CDR2 ANQGSEA. The V and J ends lost 6 bases and 2 bases respectively, with 10 bases between them. This CDR3 spans 12 amino acids. The clonotype originates from a woman aged 25-40 years in good health and CMV-seronegative. The chain joins TRBV29-1 to TRBJ1-1, with D maybe TRBD1 (5 bases). Sample: PBMCs. CDR3 DNA: TGCAGCGTCCGGCAGGGAAACACTGAAGCTTTCTTT. Protein product: CSVRQGNTEAFF.